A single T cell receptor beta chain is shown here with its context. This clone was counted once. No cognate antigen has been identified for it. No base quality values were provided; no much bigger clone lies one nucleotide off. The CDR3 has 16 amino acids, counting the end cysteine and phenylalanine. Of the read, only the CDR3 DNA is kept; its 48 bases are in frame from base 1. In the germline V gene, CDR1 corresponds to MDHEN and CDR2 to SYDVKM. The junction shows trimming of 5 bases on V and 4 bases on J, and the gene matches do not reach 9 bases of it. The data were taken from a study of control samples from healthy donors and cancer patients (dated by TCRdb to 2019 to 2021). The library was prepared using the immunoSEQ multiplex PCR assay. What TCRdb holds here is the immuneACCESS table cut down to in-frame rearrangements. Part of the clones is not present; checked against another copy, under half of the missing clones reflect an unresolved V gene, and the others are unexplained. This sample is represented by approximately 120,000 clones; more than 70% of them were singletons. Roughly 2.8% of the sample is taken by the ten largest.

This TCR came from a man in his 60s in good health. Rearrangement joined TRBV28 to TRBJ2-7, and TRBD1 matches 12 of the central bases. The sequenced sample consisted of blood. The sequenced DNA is TGTGCCAGCAGTCCTCCCCCGGGACAGGGGGCTTACGAGCAGTACTTC. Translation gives CASSPPPGQGAYEQYF.